These T cell receptor beta chains were read from a single sample in a study of graft-versus-host responses after intestinal transplantation. Clones were read by immunoSEQ multiplex PCR, and TCRdb kept only the in-frame ones, dropping some. The sample includes about 69,000 clones, roughly 89% of them seen just once. This specimen was bone marrow, taken approximately 700 days after intestinal transplantation. Receptors originate from a human patient who received an intestinal transplant, so some T cells may come from the graft donor. Each CDR3 is given with its conserved first and last residue. A D gene is named only where the DNA matches it firmly. Expanded clones are given a class, and other clones once, few, many or no size at all.

cdr3_aa: CASSLITGQETQYF; cdr3_nt: TGTGCCAGCAGCTTAATTACAGGCCAAGAGACCCAGTACTTC; clone_size: once; j_call: TRBJ2-5; d_call: NA; v_call: TRBV7-2
cdr3_aa: CASSILAPRRNTEAFF; cdr3_nt: TGTGCCAGTAGTATTTTGGCACCCCGGCGGAACACTGAAGCTTTCTTT; clone_size: NA; j_call: TRBJ1-1; d_call: NA; v_call: TRBV19
cdr3_aa: CASSIPGRFSSYNEQFF; cdr3_nt: TGTGCCAGTAGTATACCCGGACGATTCAGCTCCTACAATGAGCAGTTCTTC; clone_size: NA; j_call: TRBJ2-1; d_call: NA; v_call: TRBV19
cdr3_aa: CASSGHGANVLTF; cdr3_nt: TGTGCCAGCAGTGGGCACGGGGCCAACGTCCTGACTTTC; clone_size: NA; j_call: TRBJ2-6; d_call: NA; v_call: TRBV6-1
cdr3_aa: CASSLEDAGALETQYF; cdr3_nt: TGTGCCAGCAGCTTAGAGGACGCGGGAGCGTTAGAGACCCAGTACTTC; clone_size: NA; j_call: TRBJ2-5; d_call: TRBD2; v_call: TRBV7-9
cdr3_aa: CSVVGGGELGETQYF; cdr3_nt: TGCAGCGTTGTCGGTGGGGGGGAATTAGGGGAGACCCAGTACTTC; clone_size: NA; j_call: TRBJ2-5; d_call: TRBD2; v_call: TRBV29-1
cdr3_aa: CASSLTGTDEAFF; cdr3_nt: TGTGCCAGCAGCCTCACCGGGACAGATGAAGCTTTCTTT; clone_size: NA; j_call: TRBJ1-1; d_call: TRBD1; v_call: TRBV7-9
cdr3_aa: CASSRGASSNYGYTF; cdr3_nt: TGTGCCAGCAGTAGGGGGGCATCGAGTAACTATGGCTACACCTTC; clone_size: NA; j_call: TRBJ1-2; d_call: NA; v_call: TRBV2
cdr3_aa: CASSLPGTGQTQYF; cdr3_nt: TGTGCCAGCAGCCTACCCGGGACAGGGCAGACCCAGTACTTC; clone_size: NA; j_call: TRBJ2-5; d_call: TRBD1; v_call: TRBV7-3
cdr3_aa: CASSEQVNSPLHF; cdr3_nt: TGCGCCAGCAGTGAACAGGTGAATTCACCCCTCCACTTT; clone_size: few; j_call: TRBJ1-6; d_call: NA; v_call: TRBV10-1
cdr3_aa: CASSPRLRAEETQYF; cdr3_nt: TGTGCCAGCAGCCCCCGTCTTAGGGCCGAAGAGACCCAGTACTTC; clone_size: once; j_call: TRBJ2-5; d_call: NA; v_call: TRBV9
cdr3_aa: CASSLSGTSLQETQYF; cdr3_nt: TGCGCCAGCAGCTTAAGCGGGACTAGCCTCCAAGAGACCCAGTACTTC; clone_size: NA; j_call: TRBJ2-5; d_call: TRBD2; v_call: TRBV5-1
cdr3_aa: CSVGYLGGHRVEAFF; cdr3_nt: TGCAGCGTCGGCTACTTGGGGGGACATAGGGTCGAAGCTTTCTTT; clone_size: NA; j_call: TRBJ1-1; d_call: NA; v_call: TRBV29-1
cdr3_aa: CASSPRQGSQPQHF; cdr3_nt: TGTGCCAGCAGCCCTCGACAGGGTAGTCAGCCCCAGCATTTT; clone_size: NA; j_call: TRBJ1-5; d_call: TRBD1; v_call: TRBV7-2
cdr3_aa: CAISELQSNTGELFF; cdr3_nt: TGTGCCATCAGTGAGTTGCAGTCGAACACCGGGGAGCTGTTTTTT; clone_size: NA; j_call: TRBJ2-2; d_call: NA; v_call: TRBV10-3
cdr3_aa: CASSFLAGGHETQYF; cdr3_nt: TGTGCCAGCAGCTTTCTAGCGGGGGGGCACGAGACCCAGTACTTC; clone_size: NA; j_call: TRBJ2-5; d_call: TRBD2; v_call: TRBV7-9
cdr3_aa: CASSYSTGELFF; cdr3_nt: TGTGCCAGCAGTTACTCGACCGGGGAGCTGTTTTTT; clone_size: NA; j_call: TRBJ2-2; d_call: NA; v_call: TRBV6-5
cdr3_aa: CASSPGTGRPYGYTF; cdr3_nt: TGTGCCAGCAGTCCCGGGACAGGTCGACCCTATGGCTACACCTTC; clone_size: once; j_call: TRBJ1-2; d_call: TRBD1; v_call: TRBV5-4
cdr3_aa: CASSPGPRADTQYF; cdr3_nt: TGTGCCAGCAGCCCAGGCCCCCGGGCAGATACGCAGTATTTT; clone_size: NA; j_call: TRBJ2-3; d_call: NA; v_call: TRBV11-2
cdr3_aa: CASSPRRAQGTEAFF; cdr3_nt: TGTGCCAGCTCACCACGCCGGGCCCAGGGCACTGAAGCTTTCTTT; clone_size: NA; j_call: TRBJ1-1; d_call: NA; v_call: TRBV18
cdr3_aa: CASRAAGEAFF; cdr3_nt: TGTGCCAGCAGAGCGGCGGGTGAAGCTTTCTTT; clone_size: NA; j_call: TRBJ1-1; d_call: NA; v_call: TRBV25-1
cdr3_aa: CASSKGENEQFF; cdr3_nt: TGTGCCAGTAGTAAGGGTGAGAATGAGCAGTTCTTC; clone_size: once; j_call: TRBJ2-1; d_call: NA; v_call: TRBV19
cdr3_aa: CASSTPGQTSTDTQYF; cdr3_nt: TGCGCCAGCAGCACGCCGGGACAGACTAGCACAGATACGCAGTATTTT; clone_size: NA; j_call: TRBJ2-3; d_call: TRBD1; v_call: TRBV5-1
cdr3_aa: CASSLGGGNQPQHF; cdr3_nt: TGTGCCAGCAGTCTCGGGGGGGGCAATCAGCCCCAGCATTTT; clone_size: NA; j_call: TRBJ1-5; d_call: NA; v_call: TRBV2
cdr3_aa: CASSQDHRGTGRWYEQYF; cdr3_nt: TGCGCCAGCAGCCAAGATCACCGCGGGACAGGGAGGTGGTACGAGCAGTACTTC; clone_size: NA; j_call: TRBJ2-7; d_call: TRBD1; v_call: TRBV4-1
cdr3_aa: CASTLGEGLVTEAFF; cdr3_nt: TGTGCCAGCACCTTGGGGGAGGGTCTAGTCACTGAAGCTTTCTTT; clone_size: NA; j_call: TRBJ1-1; d_call: NA; v_call: TRBV5-4
cdr3_aa: CASSVSHSYNEQFF; cdr3_nt: TGCGCCAGCAGTGTGTCTCACTCCTACAATGAGCAGTTCTTC; clone_size: NA; j_call: TRBJ2-1; d_call: NA; v_call: TRBV10-2
cdr3_aa: CASSLQQGSNYGYTF; cdr3_nt: TGCGCCAGCAGCCTCCAACAGGGTTCCAACTATGGCTACACCTTC; clone_size: NA; j_call: TRBJ1-2; d_call: NA; v_call: TRBV4-1
cdr3_aa: CASIPNPLTGGNTEAFF; cdr3_nt: TGTGCCTCAATACCCAATCCTTTGACAGGCGGGAACACTGAAGCTTTCTTT; clone_size: NA; j_call: TRBJ1-1; d_call: NA; v_call: TRBV7-9
cdr3_aa: CASSLAGGTTNEKLFF; cdr3_nt: TGCGCCAGCAGCTTGGCGGGGGGAACAACTAATGAAAAACTGTTTTTT; clone_size: NA; j_call: TRBJ1-4; d_call: NA; v_call: TRBV5-1
cdr3_aa: CASSVVPSRAIYEQYF; cdr3_nt: TGTGCCAGCAGCGTAGTCCCCTCCAGGGCAATCTACGAGCAGTACTTC; clone_size: NA; j_call: TRBJ2-7; d_call: NA; v_call: TRBV9
cdr3_aa: CATSRGRLSTDTQYF; cdr3_nt: TGTGCCACCAGCAGAGGGCGGCTTAGCACAGATACGCAGTATTTT; clone_size: NA; j_call: TRBJ2-3; d_call: NA; v_call: TRBV15
cdr3_aa: CASLGDYEQFF; cdr3_nt: TGTGCCAGTCTGGGAGATTATGAGCAGTTCTTC; clone_size: NA; j_call: TRBJ2-1; d_call: NA; v_call: TRBV5-4
cdr3_aa: CASSQVHRHYGYTF; cdr3_nt: TGCGCCAGCAGCCAAGTTCACAGGCACTATGGCTACACCTTC; clone_size: NA; j_call: TRBJ1-2; d_call: NA; v_call: TRBV4-1
cdr3_aa: CASSVRDPTDTQYF; cdr3_nt: TGTGCCAGCAGTGTCAGGGATCCCACAGATACGCAGTATTTT; clone_size: NA; j_call: TRBJ2-3; d_call: NA; v_call: TRBV6-1